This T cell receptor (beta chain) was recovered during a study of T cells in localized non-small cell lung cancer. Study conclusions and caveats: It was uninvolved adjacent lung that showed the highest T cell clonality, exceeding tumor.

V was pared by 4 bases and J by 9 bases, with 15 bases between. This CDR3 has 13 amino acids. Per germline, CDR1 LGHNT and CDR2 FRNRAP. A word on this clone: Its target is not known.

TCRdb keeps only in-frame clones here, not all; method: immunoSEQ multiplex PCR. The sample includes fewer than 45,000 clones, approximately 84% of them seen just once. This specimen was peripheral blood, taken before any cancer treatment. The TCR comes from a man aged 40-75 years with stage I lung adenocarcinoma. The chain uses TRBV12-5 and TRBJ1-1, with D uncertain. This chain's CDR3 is CASGSTSMGKAFF. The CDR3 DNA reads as TGTGCTAGTGGTTCCACATCCATGGGCAAAGCTTTCTTT. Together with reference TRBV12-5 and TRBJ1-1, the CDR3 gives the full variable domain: DARVTQTPRHKVTEMGQEVTMRCQPILGHNTVFWYRQTMMQGLELLAYFRNRAPLDDSGMPKDRFSAEMPDATLATLKIQPSEPRDSAVYFCASGSTSMGKAFFGQGTRLTVV.